Following are 7 T cell receptor beta chains from one sample sequenced in a study of blood T cell repertoires in COVID-19. Profiled with immunoSEQ multiplex PCR; TCRdb holds only in-frame clones, not every one. The profile shows tens of thousands of clones, about nine tenths of them singletons. The sample consisted of peripheral blood. The receptor set was obtained from a woman at least 80 years old with active COVID-19.

J is TRBJ2-7 and V is TRBV15; D not resolved. V dropped 1 base and J dropped 5 bases, with 15 bases sitting between them. From germline, CDR1 is LNHNV and CDR2 YYDKDF (reference sequence). CDR3 length: 15 amino acids. The CDR3 here is CATSRALTGSDEQYF. In nucleotides, the CDR3 is TGTGCCACCAGCAGAGCCCTGACCGGGTCGGACGAGCAGTACTTC. Looking up the rest from reference TRBV15 and TRBJ2-7 gives the full variable domain: DAMVIQNPRYQVTQFGKPVTLSCSQTLNHNVMYWYQQKSSQAPKLLFHYYDKDFNNEADTPDNFQSRRPNTSFCFLDIRSPGLGDTAMYLCATSRALTGSDEQYFGPGTRLTVT.

The chain is built from TRBV5-1 and TRBJ1-1, with a weak D call TRBD1 (5 bases). The ends were cut back, 2 bases at V and 2 bases at J, with 7 bases in the middle. CDR1 is SGHRS, CDR2 YFSETQ, per germline. This CDR3 is 13 amino acids long. The CDR3 sequence is CASSFRDNTEAFF. DNA for the CDR3: TGCGCCAGCAGCTTCAGGGATAACACTGAAGCTTTCTTT.

This clone came up once. This chain connects TRBV7-3 to TRBJ2-1, with a weak D call TRBD2 (5 bases). The CDR3 contains 13 residues. The germline V gene has CDR1 SGHTA and CDR2 FQGTGA. Trimming left V 3 bases short and J 10 bases short, with 13 bases between. The CDR3 is CASSLSSSREQFF. As DNA, the CDR3 is TGTGCCAGCAGCTTGTCATCTAGCCGAGAGCAGTTCTTC. Together with reference TRBV7-3 and TRBJ2-1, the CDR3 gives the full variable domain: GAGVSQTPSNKVTEKGKYVELRCDPISGHTALYWYRQSLGQGPEFLIYFQGTGAADDSGLPNDRFFAVRPEGSVSTLKIQRTERGDSAVYLCASSLSSSREQFFGPGTRLTVL.

This chain connects TRBV2 to TRBJ1-5, with 9 bases fitting TRBD1. V dropped 7 bases and J dropped 5; count of bases not matched to a gene: 6. Germline CDR1 is SNHLY and CDR2 is FYNNEI. The CDR3 has 14 residues. Here the CDR3 reads CASKGQGQDQPQHF. In DNA, the CDR3 is TGTGCCAGCAAGGGACAGGGACAGGATCAGCCCCAGCATTTT.

The chain recombines TRBV6-1 with TRBJ2-5, with 11 bases identical to TRBD2. This CDR3 comprises 16 residues. The J segment lost 5 bases and the V segment lost 3 bases, leaving 8 bases of the junction unmatched. CDR1 and CDR2 (germline): MNHNS, SASEGT. DNA of the CDR3: TGTGCCAGCAGTGACGTTAGCGGGAGGGCCTGGGAGACCCAGTACTTC. As protein: CASSDVSGRAWETQYF.

The chain carries TRBV30 and TRBJ1-5; D perhaps matches TRBD1 (5 bases). V was shortened by 3 bases and J by 0 bases, with 12 bases between the two germline ends. The CDR3 has 15 residues. Germline values: CDR1 GTSNPN, CDR2 SVGIG (reference sequence). The CDR3 sequence is CAWRGRGGSNQPQHF. The DNA of the CDR3 is TGTGCCTGGAGAGGGAGGGGAGGTAGCAATCAGCCCCAGCATTTT.

The chain combines TRBV10-3 with TRBJ2-3; 9 nucleotides match TRBD2. CDR3 size: 17 residues. From germline, CDR1 is ENHRY and CDR2 SYGVKD. V dropped 3 bases and J dropped 10; count of bases not matched to a gene: 17. The CDR3 DNA sequence: TGTGCCATCAGTGACTCCAAGACTAGCGGAATATTCCTCTCGCAGTATTTT. Protein: CAISDSKTSGIFLSQYF.